This T cell receptor (beta chain) was captured by sequencing in a study of human T cells and chemical hapten exposure. Time point specified: patch test 1, 2 weeks after DPC sensitization. The treatment is: therapeutic diphenylcyclopropenone sensitization with weekly scalp DPC. Someone pulled total RNA out of unfractionated whole blood. J lost 4 bases, V lost 7 bases, and 8 bases had no gene match. CDR3 size: 15 residues. Germline lookup yields CDR1 MNHEY and CDR2 SVGAGI. This clonotype was recorded at least ten times. TCRdb analysed the RACE reads with MiXCR anew, one entry per CDR3 protein. The data hold around 380,000 distinct CDR3 sequences, with 4% to 5.5% observed a single time.

The gene calls are TRBV6-5 and TRBJ2-2, with TRBD2 matching 8 bases. The sample was whole blood, taken in connection with sensitization to the hapten diphenylcyclopropenone (DPC). The TCR comes from a woman aged 45-59 years with alopecia areata. Some clones in this sample may be carry-over from other donors' samples. The DNA for the CDR3 is TGTGCCAGCACCCGGGAGGGCCGCGGCACCGGGGAGCTGTTTTTT. This translates into CASTREGRGTGELFF.